Below, 8 T cell receptor beta chains from the same sample are listed, as sequenced in a study of OX40 agonist ivuxolimab in advanced cancers. Profiling relied on immunoSEQ multiplex PCR, and the TCRdb table lists in-frame clones only, not all of them. The sample includes some 76,000 clones, approximately 80% of them seen just once. This sample comprised CD4+ or CD8+ T cells sorted from blood, obtained in a trial of the OX40 agonist ivuxolimab. The receptors were sampled from an adult with an advanced solid tumor such as melanoma, head and neck, liver or kidney cancer.

The gene calls are TRBV5-4 and TRBJ2-6; tentatively, D is TRBD2 (6 bases). Germline-derived CDR1 and CDR2 are SGHNT and YYREEE (reference sequence). Trimming pared 0 bases from V and 7 bases from J, leaving 14 bases between. The CDR3 has 16 amino acids. The CDR3 here is CASSLARGGDANVLTF. In nucleotides, the CDR3 is TGTGCCAGCAGCTTGGCGAGGGGCGGGGACGCCAACGTCCTGACTTTC.

This clone has just a few counts. This sequence joins TRBV5-1 and TRBJ1-2; D is possibly TRBD1 (5 bases). Germline-derived CDR1 and CDR2 are SGHRS and YFSETQ. CDR3 length: 12 amino acids. The ends were cut back, 0 bases at V and 8 bases at J, with 8 bases in the middle. The CDR3 loop is CASSLGGTGYTF. CDR3 DNA sequence: TGCGCCAGCAGCTTGGGGGGGACCGGCTACACCTTC.

The chain uses TRBV18 and TRBJ1-1; possibly TRBD1 for D (5 bases). V was trimmed by 3 bases and J by 1 base, leaving 15 bases between them. The CDR3 is made up of 16 amino acids. CDR1 is KGHSH, CDR2 LQKENI, per germline. The CDR3 reads CASSPLRQTKNTEAFF. The DNA of the CDR3 is TGTGCCAGCTCACCTCTCCGACAGACTAAGAACACTGAAGCTTTCTTT. The whole variable domain, filled in from reference TRBV18 and TRBJ1-1, reads NAGVMQNPRHLVRRRGQEARLRCSPMKGHSHVYWYRQLPEEGLKFMVYLQKENIIDESGMPKERFSAEFPKEGPSILRIQQVVRGDSAAYFCASSPLRQTKNTEAFFGQGTRLTVV.

The chain is built from TRBV14 and TRBJ2-4, with 8 bases fitting TRBD2. Germline trimming cut 0 bases from V and 3 bases from J; bases unmatched to any gene: 4. The CDR3 consists of 16 residues. Germline V gives CDR1 SGHDN, CDR2 FVKESK. CDR3 residues: CASSQDSGVGKNIQYF. DNA for the CDR3: TGTGCCAGCAGCCAAGATAGCGGGGTTGGCAAAAACATTCAGTACTTC.

CDR3 loop: CASSNPQETQYF. As DNA, the CDR3 is TGCGCCAGCAGCAACCCTCAAGAGACCCAGTACTTC. The chain has TRBV5-1 and TRBJ2-5; D gene ambiguous. The germline V and J ends were trimmed by 4 bases and 2 bases, with 6 bases remaining between them. Germline loops: CDR1 SGHRS, CDR2 YFSETQ. This CDR3 has 12 residues.

The chain joins TRBV5-1 to TRBJ1-1, with no clear D. In germline, CDR1 is SGHRS, CDR2 YFSETQ. V was trimmed by 3 bases and J by 1 base, leaving 10 bases between them. This CDR3 region has 14 residues. The CDR3 DNA is TGCGCCAGCAGCTCGGCCCCGGAGAACACTGAAGCTTTCTTT. Translating gives CASSSAPENTEAFF.

The V call is TRBV5-6, the J call TRBJ2-1, with TRBD1 identical over 9 bases. Germline V gene sequence: CDR1 SGHDT, CDR2 YYEEEE. After removal of 0 bases from V and 5 bases from J, the junction contained 3 bases not matched to a gene. The length of the CDR3 is 15 residues. The CDR3 DNA is TGTGCCAGCAGCTTGGGGGACAGGGCAGACAATGAGCAGTTCTTC. It codes for CASSLGDRADNEQFF.

This clone has just one count. The gene calls are TRBV11-2 and TRBJ2-1; D unresolved. Germline-derived CDR1 and CDR2 are SGHAT and FQNNGV. The length of the CDR3 is 12 residues. Trimming cost V 5 bases and J 8 bases, with 10 bases left between them. The CDR3 sequence: CASSMSRYEQFF. CDR3 DNA: TGTGCCAGCAGCATGAGTCGGTATGAGCAGTTCTTC.